One sample yielded the 22 T cell receptor beta chains listed below, sequenced in a study of cytomegalovirus exposure and HLA in healthy donors. This PCR relied on a set of 60 Vbeta primers and 13 Jbeta primers. Assay: immunoSEQ multiplex PCR; the TCRdb copy retains only in-frame clones and omits some. The sample gives 200,000 to 250,000 clones, 70% to 85% of which show up once; approximately 1.5% is in the top ten. Sequenced input: PBMCs. The origin of the receptors is a man between 50 and 59 years old in good health and CMV-seronegative.

The genes are TRBV18 and TRBJ2-7; 13 bases agree with TRBD2. The germline V gene has CDR1 KGHSH and CDR2 LQKENI. The CDR3 is made up of 15 amino acids. J lost 3 bases, V lost 2 bases, and 1 base had no gene match. CDR3 in amino acids: CASSPRLAGGYEQYF. In DNA form, the CDR3 reads TGTGCCAGCTCACCAAGACTAGCGGGAGGCTACGAGCAGTACTTC.

The chain employs TRBV4-1 and TRBJ2-5; 7 bases map to TRBD2. This CDR3 comprises 14 residues. After removal of 3 bases from V and 3 bases from J, the junction contained 4 bases not matched to a gene. CDR1 is MGHRA and CDR2 is YSYEKL in the germline V gene. Here the CDR3 DNA reads TGCGCCAGCAGCCAGGGGCTAGCGGAAGAGACCCAGTACTTC. Its translation is CASSQGLAEETQYF.

The rearrangement links TRBV2 to TRBJ2-7; 11 bases map to TRBD1. The CDR3 covers 14 residues. Germline-derived CDR1 and CDR2 are SNHLY and FYNNEI. V gave up 8 bases and J gave up 3 bases; unmatched junction bases: 6. The CDR3 region is CASGKGQGVYEQYF. The DNA for the CDR3 is TGTGCCAGCGGAAAGGGACAGGGGGTCTACGAGCAGTACTTC.

V gene TRBV25-1 combines with J gene TRBJ1-2; no clear D gene. Trimming removed 1 base from V and 2 bases from J, with 14 bases in between. The CDR3 is 16 amino acids. Germline CDR1 and CDR2: MGHDK and SYGVNS. The CDR3 is CASSELTRDANYGYTF. CDR3 nucleotide sequence: TGTGCCAGCAGTGAATTAACCCGGGATGCCAACTATGGCTACACCTTC.

The rearrangement links TRBV6-5 to TRBJ1-5; TRBD1 is a possible D gene (6 bases). The CDR3 runs 15 residues. Trimming removed 6 bases at V and 5 bases at J, with 17 bases between. Germline CDR1 and CDR2: MNHEY and SVGAGI. The CDR3 region has the DNA TGTGCCAGCAGGACAGGTTCTAAGGGGGATCAGCCCCAGCATTTT. Translating gives CASRTGSKGDQPQHF.

This clone was seen only once. J is TRBJ2-5 and V is TRBV27, with 10 bases matching TRBD1. CDR3 length: 16 amino acids. Germline lookup yields CDR1 MNHEY and CDR2 SMNVEV (reference sequence). V trimming: 4 bases; J trimming: 5 bases; junction bases outside the gene matches: 10. The CDR3 loop reads CASSSYGTGVEETQYF. CDR3 sequence (DNA): TGTGCCAGCAGTTCGTACGGGACAGGGGTTGAGGAGACCCAGTACTTC.

The chain combines TRBV28 with TRBJ2-3; D is unresolved. CDR1 and CDR2 from the germline V gene are MDHEN and SYDVKM. V lost 5 bases and J lost 2, with 14 bases in between. The CDR3 runs 15 residues. CDR3 in DNA: TGTGCCAGCAGTACCCGAGGCGGATTCACAGATACGCAGTATTTT. It codes for CASSTRGGFTDTQYF.

V gene TRBV19 combines with J gene TRBJ2-7, with 7 bases lining up with TRBD2. The CDR3 totals 14 residues. CDR1 and CDR2 (germline): LNHDA, SQIVND (reference sequence). V lost 7 bases to trimming and J lost 5 bases; unmatched junction nucleotides: 11. The DNA of the CDR3 is TGTGCCAGTAACAGCGGGAATTATGGGGACGAGCAGTACTTC. This encodes CASNSGNYGDEQYF.

V usage is TRBV19 and J usage is TRBJ1-3; D unresolved. This CDR3 contains 14 residues. The germline V gene encodes CDR1 LNHDA and CDR2 SQIVND (reference sequence). V was cut by 7 bases and J by 0 bases, with 10 bases left in between. The CDR3 sequence is CASNRQISGNTIYF. As DNA, the CDR3 is TGTGCCAGTAATCGACAAATCTCTGGAAACACCATATATTTT.

The CDR3 loop is CASSEGEGFTYEQYF. The DNA of the CDR3 is TGTGCCAGCAGTGAAGGGGAGGGGTTCACCTACGAGCAGTACTTC. V and J are TRBV6-1 and TRBJ2-7, with 7 bases lining up with TRBD2. This CDR3 spans 15 amino acids. CDR1 is MNHNS, CDR2 SASEGT, per germline. Unmatched junction bases numbered 5, after V lost 1 base and J lost 2 bases.

The chain is built from TRBV5-4 and TRBJ1-2; TRBD1 agrees at 9 bases. CDR3 length: 16 amino acids. Trimming cost V 1 base and J 5 bases; bases outside gene matches: 9. CDR1 SGHNT and CDR2 YYREEE come from the germline V gene (reference sequence). The CDR3 DNA reads TGTGCCAGCAGCTTGTATTATACGGGACAGGGATATGGCTACACCTTC. Its protein is CASSLYYTGQGYGYTF.

The table lists this clone with a count of one. Different DNA sequences within this sample yield the same CDR3. The CDR3 DNA sequence: TGCGCCAGCAGCCCGATCGGAGGGCCCATGAATGAGCAGTTCTTC. This encodes CASSPIGGPMNEQFF. The chain employs TRBV5-1 and TRBJ2-1; D might be TRBD2 (6 bases). Germline V lookup: CDR1 SGHRS, CDR2 YFSETQ. Between the trimmed V and J ends, which lost 4 bases and 7 bases, there was a span of 18 bases. This CDR3 has 15 residues.

The V and J genes are TRBV6-5 and TRBJ1-1, with 9 bases matching TRBD1. V shed 5 bases and J 3 bases; nucleotides not matched to a gene: 4. Germline CDR1 is MNHEY and CDR2 is SVGAGI. CDR3 length equals 14 residues. The CDR3 nucleotides are TGTGCCAGCAGTCAGGGACAGGGACACACTGAAGCTTTCTTT. Translation gives CASSQGQGHTEAFF.

The chain has TRBV19 and TRBJ1-1; 7 bases are a match to TRBD1. Germline V lookup: CDR1 LNHDA, CDR2 SQIVND (reference sequence). V lost 5 bases and J lost 0; bases outside the gene matches: 3. The CDR3 consists of 14 residues. CDR3 sequence: CASSVGQLNTEAFF. For the CDR3, the DNA is TGTGCCAGTAGTGTGGGACAGTTGAACACTGAAGCTTTCTTT.

This clone has just a few counts. The V gene is TRBV6-6, the J gene TRBJ2-1; 7 nucleotides line up with TRBD2. V shed 4 bases and J 8 bases; nucleotides not matched to a gene: 5. Germline V gene data show CDR1 as MNHNY and CDR2 as SVGAGI (reference sequence). CDR3 length: 13 residues. This chain's CDR3 is CASSFFAGDEQFF. In DNA form, the CDR3 reads TGTGCCAGCAGTTTTTTCGCGGGAGATGAGCAGTTCTTC.

V usage is TRBV21-1 and J usage is TRBJ1-2; the DNA was not compared with TRBD1, the D call given in the table. TRBV21-1 is an annotated pseudogene. The CDR3 has 17 residues. The CDR3 here is CASSKRKGQGGDYGYTF. The CDR3 DNA sequence: TGTGCCAGCAGCAAACGAAAGGGACAGGGAGGTGACTATGGCTACACCTTC.

V and J are TRBV27 and TRBJ2-6; D not resolved. The CDR3 is made up of 16 amino acids. With 2 bases removed from V and 1 base from J, the gap between germline ends came to 9 bases. Germline V gives CDR1 MNHEY, CDR2 SMNVEV (reference sequence). The DNA for the CDR3 is TGTGCCAGCAGTTTAGGTCCCGGGTCTGGGGCCAACGTCCTGACTTTC. Its protein is CASSLGPGSGANVLTF. The whole variable domain, remainder taken from reference TRBV27 and TRBJ2-6, is EAQVTQNPRYLITVTGKKLTVTCSQNMNHEYMSWYRQDPGLGLRQIYYSMNVEVTDKGDVPEGYKVSRKEKRNFPLILESPSPNQTSLYFCASSLGPGSGANVLTFGAGSRLTVL.

This sequence joins TRBV9 and TRBJ2-1; D is possibly TRBD2 (6 bases). Trimming took off 0 bases at V and 0 bases at J, with 7 bases between the two ends. Germline values: CDR1 SGDLS, CDR2 YYNGEE. This CDR3 contains 15 residues. This CDR3 is CASSVAGLSYNEQFF. The CDR3 DNA follows: TGTGCCAGCAGCGTAGCGGGACTCTCCTACAATGAGCAGTTCTTC.

The chain recombines TRBV7-2 with TRBJ2-1; a weak D match, TRBD2 (6 bases). Trimming removed 5 bases at V and 7 bases at J, with 21 bases between. CDR3 length equals 16 residues. CDR1 is SGHTA and CDR2 is FQGNSA in the germline V gene. This chain's CDR3 is CASSPRETRAPNEQFF. The CDR3 nucleotides read TGTGCCAGCAGCCCCCGGGAGACTAGAGCCCCAAATGAGCAGTTCTTC.

The rearrangement joins TRBV4-2 to TRBJ1-2, with 7 bases lining up with TRBD1. After removal of 4 bases from V and 4 bases from J, the junction contained 6 bases not matched to a gene. CDR3 length: 14 residues. Per germline, CDR1 LGHNA and CDR2 YNFKEQ. CDR3: CASSREGQPYGYTF. CDR3 bases: TGTGCCAGCAGCCGAGAGGGACAGCCCTATGGCTACACCTTC.

The chain has TRBV5-4 and TRBJ2-7; 14 bases line up with TRBD2. V shed 3 bases, J shed 3 bases, and the junction held 5 bases outside the gene matches. This CDR3 has 16 amino acids. Per germline, CDR1 SGHNT and CDR2 YYREEE (reference sequence). This CDR3 reads CASSSTSGRAFYEQYF. CDR3 DNA sequence: TGTGCCAGCAGCTCGACTAGCGGGAGGGCCTTCTACGAGCAGTACTTC.

The V gene is TRBV27, the J gene TRBJ2-7; 11 bases match TRBD1. There are 15 residues in the CDR3. Trimming at V came to 6 bases and at J to 3 bases, leaving 7 bases not matched to a gene. The V gene's germline CDR1 is MNHEY and CDR2 SMNVEV (reference sequence). The chain's CDR3 is CASSQGQGGIYEQYF. The CDR3 nucleotides are TGTGCCAGCAGCCAGGGACAGGGGGGAATCTACGAGCAGTACTTC.